This T cell receptor beta chain originates from a study of T cells in Graves' hyperthyroidism and ophthalmopathy (dated by TCRdb to between 2018 and 2021). Regarding the complete study: Peripheral blood was collected at initial diagnosis, before any treatment. Thyroid tissue and blood T-cell repertoires from six Graves' hyperthyroidism patients were also compared in the study. Prospective prediction of ophthalmopathy was tested in an independent validation cohort of some 20 hyperthyroidism patients and some 17 patients who later progressed to ophthalmopathy. For training and testing, the 100 or so patients in the discovery cohort were randomly divided in a 7:3 ratio. After sampling, hyperthyroidism patients received methimazole starting at 30 mg daily, and ophthalmopathy patients received high-dose intravenous methylprednisolone. TCR V-J signatures able to tell the groups apart were searched for in a discovery cohort of 90 to 100 patients, of whom more than 40 had Graves' ophthalmopathy and around 58 had stable Graves' hyperthyroidism. The paper describes TCR Vbeta CDR3 sequencing of more than 120 peripheral blood samples, made up of 40 to 45 ophthalmopathy patients, more than 70 hyperthyroidism patients and approximately 17 progressor patients.

A patient counted as having stable Graves' hyperthyroidism if no progression to ophthalmopathy occurred over 18 months of follow-up. Hyperthyroidism patients were newly diagnosed, with disease duration under 2 months, and aged 18 to 65 years. Any patient with an uncontrolled infection, another autoimmune disease, pregnancy or lactation was excluded. Diagnoses were based on clinical symptoms, serum thyroxine and TRAb, thyroid ultrasound and orbital computed tomography. PBMCs were isolated from 10 ml of fresh peripheral blood by Ficoll-Paque density gradient centrifugation. Total RNA was extracted using Trizol reagent, and RNA quality was assessed on an Agilent 2100 Bioanalyzer. Amplification of TCR beta CDR3 regions was carried out from RNA transcripts. A first-round RT-PCR of the TCR CDR3 used the HTBI primer set with the Qiagen OneStep RT-PCR kit. Libraries were constructed in a second round of multiplex PCR, after which size selection and purification were carried out. Sequencing of the libraries was done on an Illumina HiSeq2000 using paired-end 100 bp reads. For the original study's pipeline: SOAPnuke was used to process the raw data, throwing out any read that contained adapters or uncalled bases, had a mean Phred below 15, or lacked an exact constant-primer or identifier match. High-quality paired reads were merged using COPE v1.2.5, and each unique nucleotide sequence was defined as a clonotype. Clonotypes were aligned to IMGT TRBV, TRBD and TRBJ reference segments using MiTCR v1.1. Only V-J combinations with frequency above 0.0001, covering about 99% of repertoires, were analysed. The TCS score was defined as the ratio of F50 (clonal expansion) to E x V (chaos), calculated using BLOSUM62-based TCRdist between CDR3 peptides within each V-J. Welch's t-statistics and random forest reduced 514 V-J features to roughly 13, which were used in a naive Bayes classifier (R e1071). TCRdb applied fastp at Q25 and MiXCR to the public reads, then kept only in-frame beta chains. Identical CDR3 protein sequences are pooled into one entry, listed with their most common genes and DNA. The V and J calls and clone size are TCRdb's, not the authors'. The sample contains approximately 430,000 distinct CDR3 sequences, around a sixth of them found a single time. Roughly 8% of the sample is held by the ten biggest clonotypes.

Results the study describes overall, beyond this receptor: In validation, the model predicted progression to ophthalmopathy a median of about 5.9 months before onset, with about 64% sensitivity and roughly 72% specificity. Blood samples also contained most of the expanded thyroid clonotypes (frequency above 0.001), which suggests that blood repertoires may reflect thyroid immune responses. A model built on a 13 V-J signature distinguished ophthalmopathy from stable hyperthyroidism, reaching around 88% sensitivity and around 82% specificity in cross-validation and 80%/75% in testing. No statistical method was used to set the sample size in advance, and investigators knew the group allocation.

Looking up the germline V gene yields CDR1 SQVTM and CDR2 ANQGSEA. Reading from cysteine to phenylalanine, the CDR3 counts 14 amino acids. Only CDR3 DNA remains: 42 bases, in frame from the first base. Here V drops 6 bases and J drops 5 bases, and the junction holds 12 bases not matched to any gene. This clonotype appeared a few times. No cognate antigen has been identified for it. Base-call qualities are not available, and no considerably larger clone is one nucleotide away. The sequence derives from a woman between 18 and 29 years old with Graves' hyperthyroidism. Sequencing input: blood. The sequence is built from TRBV29-1 and TRBJ2-5; TRBD2 matches 7 bases in the middle. The nucleotide sequence reads as follows: TGCAGCGTCGGACTAGACAACTCGGGGGAGACCCAGTACTTC. This gives the protein CSVGLDNSGETQYF.